This entry lists 15 T cell receptor beta chains sequenced from one sample in a study of Tregs in tolerant kidney transplant recipients (dated by TCRdb to 2018 to 2020). The time point tag for this specimen amounts to: 6 months after combined kidney and bone marrow transplant. The transplants used related donors with nonmyeloablative bone marrow transplantation, and mixed chimerism in the human trials was transient. Library preparation was by the immunoSEQ multiplex PCR assay. As stored in TCRdb, this immuneACCESS dataset retains in-frame rearrangements with V and J assigned. A fraction of the clones does not appear; measured against another copy, unresolved V genes explain less than half of the discrepancy, and the remainder lacks a known reason. The table for this sample lists 65,000 or so clones; about 89% of them were counted only once. The top ten constitute around 4.1% of the sample. The sample in question was CD4+ T cells from blood (PBMCs), obtained 6 months after the transplant. The receptors stem from a human patient who received a combined kidney and bone marrow transplant. Following a transplant, some T cells may be graft donor cells, not patient cells.

This sequence joins TRBV18 and TRBJ2-2; 7 nucleotides line up with TRBD1. With V trimmed by 2 bases and J by 4 bases, 7 bases remained unmatched. Germline V gene sequence: CDR1 KGHSH, CDR2 LQKENI. The CDR3 is 16 residues long. The CDR3 spells CASSPMARGSTGELFF. CDR3 in DNA: TGTGCCAGCTCACCAATGGCCAGGGGGAGCACCGGGGAGCTGTTTTTT.

The chain employs TRBV7-7 and TRBJ2-1, with 9 positions matching TRBD1. Germline loops: CDR1 SSHAT, CDR2 FNYEAQ (reference sequence). V shed 5 bases and J 8 bases; nucleotides not matched to a gene: 10. This CDR3 is 15 amino acids long. CDR3 protein: CASSPTGTGNDEQFF. In DNA, the CDR3 is TGTGCCAGCAGCCCCACCGGGACAGGGAACGATGAGCAGTTCTTC.

There are a few counts of this clone. This chain joins TRBV4-2 and TRBJ1-2, with 10 bases lining up with TRBD1. Per the germline V gene, CDR1 is LGHNA and CDR2 is YNFKEQ. Trimming cost V 0 bases and J 0 bases; bases outside gene matches: 4. This CDR3 region has 17 residues. DNA for the CDR3: TGTGCCAGCAGCCAAGATGGGGGACAGGGGTCTAACTATGGCTACACCTTC. Protein: CASSQDGGQGSNYGYTF.

The chain employs TRBV5-1 and TRBJ2-3; D might be TRBD1 (6 bases). Germline V gene lookup returns CDR1 SGHRS and CDR2 YFSETQ. The length of the CDR3 is 14 residues. V was clipped by 7 bases and J by 5 bases, with 17 bases between them. The CDR3 region is CASRGTSRGDTQYF. The CDR3 coding sequence is TGCGCCAGCCGAGGGACGTCCAGGGGAGATACGCAGTATTTT. Drawing the rest from reference TRBV5-1 and TRBJ2-3, the complete variable domain is KAGVTQTPRYLIKTRGQQVTLSCSPISGHRSVSWYQQTPGQGLQFLFEYFSETQRNKGNFPGRFSGRQFSNSRSEMNVSTLELGDSALYLCASRGTSRGDTQYFGPGTRLTVL.

The rearrangement joins TRBV11-3 to TRBJ2-7; TRBD1 matches 12 bases. The CDR3 length is 18 residues. Trimming cost V 6 bases and J 7 bases; bases outside gene matches: 19. CDR1 and CDR2 (germline): SGHNT, YENEEA. CDR3 sequence reads: CASSAGQGARAPQGEQYF. The DNA of the CDR3 is TGTGCCAGCAGTGCGGGACAGGGGGCGCGGGCACCCCAAGGAGAGCAGTACTTC.

The chain uses TRBV6-5 and TRBJ2-1; D is possibly TRBD2 (6 bases). V gave up 4 bases and J gave up 2 bases, with 12 bases separating them. The CDR3 is 15 residues long. Germline CDR1 reads MNHEY; CDR2 reads SVGAGI. CDR3 bases: TGTGCCAGCAGTTTGGGACTGGATCCCTACAATGAGCAGTTCTTC. Residues: CASSLGLDPYNEQFF.

The chain combines TRBV29-1 with TRBJ2-1, with 8 bases identical to TRBD2. The CDR3 is made up of 12 amino acids. V lost 8 bases, J lost 6 bases, and 6 bases stayed unmatched. CDR1 and CDR2 from the germline V gene are SQVTM and ANQGSEA. The CDR3 sequence: CSFKGLANEQFF. DNA of the CDR3: TGCAGCTTTAAAGGACTAGCCAATGAGCAGTTCTTC.

This chain joins TRBV6-5 and TRBJ1-5, with 8 bases matching TRBD1. V lost 0 bases to trimming and J lost 4 bases; unmatched junction nucleotides: 2. The CDR3 sequence is 15 residues long. Per germline, CDR1 MNHEY and CDR2 SVGAGI. CDR3 amino acids: CASSYSWTGNQPQHF. Written as DNA, the CDR3 is TGTGCCAGCAGTTACTCTTGGACAGGGAATCAGCCCCAGCATTTT.

The V and J genes are TRBV19 and TRBJ2-7; no firm D call. V lost 4 bases and J 2 bases, leaving 12 bases between the germline ends. Germline V lookup: CDR1 LNHDA, CDR2 SQIVND (reference sequence). There are 14 residues in the CDR3. The DNA for the CDR3 is TGTGCCAGTAGTAAGTCCGCAGGTCCCTACGAGCAGTACTTC. It specifies CASSKSAGPYEQYF.

The chain joins TRBV5-1 to TRBJ1-1; TRBD1 aligns across 11 bases. Per the germline V gene, CDR1 is SGHRS and CDR2 is YFSETQ. The CDR3 is 16 residues long. The V segment lost 4 bases and the J segment 1 base; nucleotides outside the gene matches: 6. CDR3 loop: CASSPDRGLKNTEAFF. CDR3 coding DNA: TGCGCCAGCAGCCCGGACAGGGGGCTCAAGAACACTGAAGCTTTCTTT.

This sequence joins TRBV15 and TRBJ2-7, with TRBD1 identical over 10 bases. Germline V gives CDR1 LNHNV, CDR2 YYDKDF (reference sequence). This CDR3 region has 17 residues. The V and J ends lost 0 bases and 0 bases, in that order; junction bases with no gene match: 5. The CDR3 nucleotides read TGTGCCACCAGCAGAGATCTTTGGGACAGGGGCTCCTACGAGCAGTACTTC. Translating gives CATSRDLWDRGSYEQYF.

V usage is TRBV7-2 and J usage is TRBJ2-5; maybe TRBD1 (8 bases). CDR1 and CDR2 from the germline V gene are SGHTA and FQGNSA. The CDR3 has 13 amino acids. CDR3: CATGGGPQETQYF. The DNA for the CDR3 is TGTGCTACAGGGGGGGGTCCTCAAGAGACCCAGTACTTC.

The rearrangement links TRBV27 to TRBJ1-1; 9 bases are shared with TRBD1. This CDR3 is built from 18 residues. With 3 bases clipped from V and 1 base from J, the junction kept 12 bases outside the gene matches. CDR1 and CDR2 from the germline V gene are MNHEY and SMNVEV (reference sequence). The CDR3, as DNA: TGTGCCAGCAGTTTTTTGGGACAGGGAGCCCTCGGGAACACTGAAGCTTTCTTT. Translated, it gives CASSFLGQGALGNTEAFF.

The gene calls are TRBV5-6 and TRBJ1-2; 10 bases agree with TRBD1. The germline V gene has CDR1 SGHDT and CDR2 YYEEEE. This CDR3 is 14 amino acids long. V lost 3 bases to trimming and J lost 8 bases; unmatched junction nucleotides: 7. CDR3 nucleotides: TGTGCCAGCAGCTCAACCCTGACAGGGGGCGGCTACACCTTC. It translates to CASSSTLTGGGYTF.

This chain uses TRBV11-3 with TRBJ2-4; 7 positions agree with TRBD2. The germline gives CDR1 SGHNT, CDR2 YENEEA. The CDR3 has 18 residues. Unmatched junction bases numbered 11, after V lost 3 bases and J lost 0 bases. As DNA, the CDR3 is TGTGCCAGCAGCTTTTCCGGGGGGAGGACCCTAGCCAAAAACATTCAGTACTTC. Protein product: CASSFSGGRTLAKNIQYF.